These T cell receptor beta chains were read from a single sample in a study of OX40 agonist ivuxolimab in advanced cancers. The method was immunoSEQ multiplex PCR; TCRdb's version includes in-frame clones alone and lacks a portion of them. The data contain some 52,000 clones, roughly 93% of them singletons. Specimen: CD4+ or CD8+ T cells sorted from blood, collected in a trial of the OX40 agonist ivuxolimab. The source of these receptors is an adult with an advanced solid tumor such as melanoma, head and neck, liver or kidney cancer. The CDR3 runs from the conserved cysteine through the conserved F or W. A D gene is named only where the DNA matches it firmly. The listing skips clone size in some rows; elsewhere it reads once, few, many or a size class.

v_gene: TRBV6-6
d_gene: .
abundance: .
len: 16
j_gene: TRBJ2-1
CDR3aa: CAASEEGKGDYNEQFF
CDR3nt: TGTGCCGCCTCAGAGGAGGGGAAGGGCGATTACAATGAGCAGTTCTTC

v_gene: TRBV19
d_gene: .
abundance: .
len: 13
j_gene: TRBJ1-1
CDR3aa: CASSIAWHQGAFF
CDR3nt: TGTGCCAGTAGTATCGCATGGCATCAGGGAGCTTTCTTT

v_gene: TRBV7-2
d_gene: .
abundance: once
len: 17
j_gene: TRBJ2-2
CDR3aa: CASSLEGWGEDTGELFF
CDR3nt: TGTGCCAGCAGCTTAGAAGGGTGGGGCGAGGACACCGGGGAGCTGTTTTTT

v_gene: TRBV29-1
d_gene: TRBD2
abundance: .
len: 18
j_gene: TRBJ2-1
CDR3aa: CSVDVLAGGSSSYNEQFF
CDR3nt: TGCAGCGTTGATGTGTTAGCGGGAGGGTCGAGCTCCTACAATGAGCAGTTCTTC

v_gene: TRBV11-2
d_gene: TRBD1
abundance: .
len: 12
j_gene: TRBJ2-7
CDR3aa: CASSKTGFEQYF
CDR3nt: TGTGCCAGCAGCAAGACAGGGTTCGAGCAGTACTTC

v_gene: TRBV4-1
d_gene: .
abundance: .
len: 14
j_gene: TRBJ2-5
CDR3aa: CASSQDRMQETQYF
CDR3nt: TGCGCCAGCAGCCAAGATCGGATGCAAGAGACCCAGTACTTC

v_gene: TRBV11-2
d_gene: .
abundance: .
len: 12
j_gene: TRBJ2-7
CDR3aa: CASSPGGYEQYF
CDR3nt: TGTGCCAGCAGCCCTGGGGGCTACGAGCAGTACTTC

v_gene: TRBV9
d_gene: .
abundance: .
len: 14
j_gene: TRBJ2-7
CDR3aa: CASSVYQGSYEQYF
CDR3nt: TGTGCCAGCAGCGTGTATCAGGGGTCCTACGAGCAGTACTTC

v_gene: TRBV9
d_gene: .
abundance: .
len: 17
j_gene: TRBJ2-5
CDR3aa: CASSHPIKGEGQETQYF
CDR3nt: TGTGCCAGCAGCCACCCTATAAAGGGAGAGGGCCAAGAGACCCAGTACTTC

v_gene: TRBV2
d_gene: .
abundance: .
len: 13
j_gene: TRBJ1-2
CDR3aa: CASRDSANYGYTF
CDR3nt: TGTGCCAGCAGAGACAGTGCTAACTATGGCTACACCTTC

v_gene: TRBV5-1
d_gene: TRBD2
abundance: .
len: 17
j_gene: TRBJ2-7
CDR3aa: CASTLLAGGPAKREQYF
CDR3nt: TGCGCCAGCACCCTACTAGCGGGAGGACCGGCTAAGCGGGAGCAGTACTTC

v_gene: TRBV9
d_gene: .
abundance: .
len: 16
j_gene: TRBJ2-1
CDR3aa: CASSDDLDQSYNEQFF
CDR3nt: TGTGCCAGCAGCGACGATCTGGACCAATCCTACAATGAGCAGTTCTTC

v_gene: TRBV4-3
d_gene: TRBD2
abundance: .
len: 16
j_gene: TRBJ2-3
CDR3aa: CASSQVYGGGPDTQYF
CDR3nt: TGCGCCAGCAGCCAAGTTTACGGGGGAGGGCCTGATACGCAGTATTTT

v_gene: TRBV4-3
d_gene: .
abundance: medium-sized
len: 16
j_gene: TRBJ2-1
CDR3aa: CASSQDPYRFYNEQFF
CDR3nt: TGCGCCAGCAGCCAAGATCCGTACAGATTCTACAATGAGCAGTTCTTC

v_gene: TRBV27
d_gene: .
abundance: .
len: 14
j_gene: TRBJ2-7
CDR3aa: CASSLRTARYEQYF
CDR3nt: TGTGCCAGCAGTTTAAGGACAGCCCGCTACGAGCAGTACTTC

v_gene: TRBV5-3
d_gene: .
abundance: once
len: 17
j_gene: TRBJ1-2
CDR3aa: CARSFLGWSCANYGYTF
CDR3nt: TGTGCCAGAAGCTTTCTGGGTTGGTCTTGTGCTAACTATGGCTACACCTTC

v_gene: TRBV7-2
d_gene: .
abundance: .
len: 13
j_gene: TRBJ2-1
CDR3aa: CASSLAFAGEQFF
CDR3nt: TGTGCCAGCAGCTTAGCGTTTGCTGGGGAGCAGTTCTTC

v_gene: TRBV6-5
d_gene: .
abundance: .
len: 15
j_gene: TRBJ2-1
CDR3aa: CASSPGTVGGWEQFF
CDR3nt: TGTGCCAGCAGCCCAGGGACAGTCGGGGGTTGGGAGCAGTTCTTC

v_gene: TRBV5-1
d_gene: .
abundance: .
len: 16
j_gene: TRBJ1-3
CDR3aa: CASSLGYSISGNTIYF
CDR3nt: TGCGCCAGCAGCTTGGGGTACAGCATCTCTGGAAACACCATATATTTT

v_gene: TRBV29-1
d_gene: .
abundance: .
len: 14
j_gene: TRBJ2-7
CDR3aa: CSVKDRRDFYEQYF
CDR3nt: TGCAGCGTTAAGGACAGGAGGGATTTCTACGAGCAGTACTTC

v_gene: TRBV4-3
d_gene: .
abundance: .
len: 14
j_gene: TRBJ2-2
CDR3aa: CASSFRPFTGELFF
CDR3nt: TGCGCCAGCAGCTTTCGGCCTTTCACCGGGGAGCTGTTTTTT

v_gene: TRBV11-2
d_gene: .
abundance: .
len: 15
j_gene: TRBJ1-1
CDR3aa: CASSLDPGIGTEAFF
CDR3nt: TGTGCCAGCAGCTTAGATCCGGGGATCGGCACTGAAGCTTTCTTT

v_gene: TRBV5-4
d_gene: .
abundance: .
len: 16
j_gene: TRBJ2-3
CDR3aa: CASSLRRLLGTDTQYF
CDR3nt: TGTGCCAGCAGCTTGCGACGGCTCTTGGGCACAGATACGCAGTATTTT

v_gene: TRBV18
d_gene: TRBD1
abundance: .
len: 15
j_gene: TRBJ2-7
CDR3aa: CASSPPGTGAYEQYF
CDR3nt: TGTGCCAGCTCACCCCCCGGGACAGGGGCGTACGAGCAGTACTTC

v_gene: TRBV29-1
d_gene: TRBD2
abundance: .
len: 17
j_gene: TRBJ2-7
CDR3aa: CSVEDLGTSGSSYEQYF
CDR3nt: TGCAGCGTTGAAGATCTTGGGACTAGCGGGAGCTCCTACGAGCAGTACTTC

v_gene: TRBV5-1
d_gene: TRBD2
abundance: once
len: 16
j_gene: TRBJ2-1
CDR3aa: CASSFTSGIPRGSQFF
CDR3nt: TGCGCCAGCAGCTTCACTAGCGGGATCCCCAGGGGTTCGCAGTTCTTC

v_gene: TRBV11-2
d_gene: .
abundance: .
len: 15
j_gene: TRBJ1-2
CDR3aa: CASNPGGSPRYGYTF
CDR3nt: TGTGCCAGCAACCCTGGGGGGTCCCCGAGGTATGGCTACACCTTC

v_gene: TRBV27
d_gene: .
abundance: .
len: 12
j_gene: TRBJ1-2
CDR3aa: CASGPGRNPYTF
CDR3nt: TGTGCCAGCGGGCCGGGGCGGAACCCTTACACCTTC

v_gene: TRBV27
d_gene: .
abundance: .
len: 16
j_gene: TRBJ2-2
CDR3aa: CASSVRGGLARGELFF
CDR3nt: TGTGCCAGCAGCGTCAGGGGGGGGCTAGCTCGTGGGGAGCTGTTTTTT

v_gene: TRBV27
d_gene: TRBD1
abundance: .
len: 18
j_gene: TRBJ2-3
CDR3aa: CASSPLTGGSSSTDTQYF
CDR3nt: TGTGCCAGCAGTCCCCTGACAGGGGGCTCATCAAGCACAGATACGCAGTATTTT

v_gene: TRBV7-9
d_gene: .
abundance: .
len: 16
j_gene: TRBJ2-1
CDR3aa: CASVASGAPSYNEQFF
CDR3nt: TGTGCCAGCGTAGCTTCGGGGGCGCCTTCCTACAATGAGCAGTTCTTC

v_gene: TRBV6-5
d_gene: .
abundance: .
len: 15
j_gene: TRBJ2-7
CDR3aa: CASGLFLGYPYEQYF
CDR3nt: TGTGCCAGCGGCCTCTTCTTAGGGTACCCCTACGAGCAGTACTTC

v_gene: TRBV6-5
d_gene: .
abundance: .
len: 13
j_gene: TRBJ1-1
CDR3aa: CASSYGMNTEAFF
CDR3nt: TGTGCCAGCAGTTACGGAATGAACACTGAAGCTTTCTTT

v_gene: TRBV27
d_gene: .
abundance: .
len: 17
j_gene: TRBJ2-6
CDR3aa: CASSPWTALSGANVLTF
CDR3nt: TGTGCCAGCAGTCCCTGGACAGCGCTCTCTGGGGCCAACGTCCTGACTTTC

v_gene: TRBV9
d_gene: .
abundance: .
len: 16
j_gene: TRBJ2-3
CDR3aa: CASNVGGTLSTDTQYF
CDR3nt: TGTGCCAGCAACGTAGGCGGGACACTCTCCACAGATACGCAGTATTTT

v_gene: TRBV7-2
d_gene: .
abundance: .
len: 15
j_gene: TRBJ1-1
CDR3aa: CASSLEFNLNTEAFF
CDR3nt: TGTGCCAGCAGCTTAGAATTCAACCTGAACACTGAAGCTTTCTTT

v_gene: TRBV4-1
d_gene: TRBD1
abundance: once
len: 18
j_gene: TRBJ1-4
CDR3aa: CASSQDGMDRVANEKLFF
CDR3nt: TGCGCCAGCAGCCAAGATGGAATGGACAGGGTCGCTAATGAAAAACTGTTTTTT

v_gene: TRBV9
d_gene: TRBD1
abundance: .
len: 15
j_gene: TRBJ1-4
CDR3aa: CASSGGTGRGEKLFF
CDR3nt: TGTGCCAGCAGCGGGGGGACAGGGCGAGGTGAAAAACTGTTTTTT